The present TCR beta chain was sequenced within a study of a mutant IDH1 vaccine in newly diagnosed glioma. At the level of the study: Averaging 40.4 years of age, treated patients were about 62% male and roughly 40% female.

Only in-frame clones appear in the TCRdb table, and some are missing; sequencing was by immunoSEQ multiplex PCR. Here the sample spans about 92,000 clones, about 80% being singletons. There are 14 residues in the CDR3. Germline V CDR1 and CDR2: SGHRS, YFSETQ. V lost 7 bases and J lost 2; bases outside the gene matches: 7. Time point indicated: baseline, week 1 (first vaccination visit). As to treatment: pre-vaccination baseline after standard-of-care therapy. Every donor had a new WHO grade 3 or 4 astrocytoma that was IDH1-mutant, with loss of nuclear ATRX. The chain combines TRBV5-1 with TRBJ2-7; 9 bases fit TRBD1. Sequencing was performed on PBMCs, taken from a glioma patient treated with radiotherapy, temozolomide or both. The clonotype originates from a woman aged 45-60 years with glioma. CDR3 nucleotides: TGCGCCAGCTCTCAGGGACAGGGCGCCTACGAGCAGTACTTC. Translating gives CASSQGQGAYEQYF.